This note documents a single TCR beta chain sequence. This record belongs to a study of Tregs in tolerant kidney transplant recipients. The table came from immunoSEQ multiplex PCR; TCRdb's copy has only in-frame clones and leaves some out. The table shows 85,000 to 90,000 clones, with around 94% occurring only once. V shed 4 bases and J shed 3 bases, with 22 bases lying between them. Germline lookup yields CDR1 LGHNA and CDR2 YNFKEQ. The CDR3 contains 17 residues. The chain links TRBV4-2 to TRBJ2-7; either TRBD1 or TRBD2 may supply D (5 bases each). This receptor was taken from a human donor in good health. Sample: CD8+ T cells from blood. The DNA for the CDR3 is TGTGCCAGCAGCCCCTCCCCGGGGCAGGGCCTTTTCTACGAGCAGTACTTC. Encoded protein: CASSPSPGQGLFYEQYF.